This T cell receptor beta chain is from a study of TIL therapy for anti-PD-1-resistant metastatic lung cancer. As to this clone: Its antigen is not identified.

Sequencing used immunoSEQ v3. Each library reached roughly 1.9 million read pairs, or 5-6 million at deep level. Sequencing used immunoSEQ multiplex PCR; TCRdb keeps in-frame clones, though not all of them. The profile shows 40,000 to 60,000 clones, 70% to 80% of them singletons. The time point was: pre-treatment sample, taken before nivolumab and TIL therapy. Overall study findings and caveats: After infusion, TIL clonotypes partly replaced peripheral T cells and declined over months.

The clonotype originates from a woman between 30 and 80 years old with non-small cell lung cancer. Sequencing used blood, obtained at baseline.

The DNA for the CDR3 is TGTGCCATCCAGGCGGTACACACCGGGGAGCTGTTTTTT. This translates into CAIQAVHTGELFF. The chain combines TRBV10-3 with TRBJ2-2; no definite D call. CDR1 is ENHRY and CDR2 is SYGVKD in the germline V gene. The CDR3 spans 13 residues. V gave up 8 bases and J gave up 3 bases, with 10 bases separating them.